The rows below give T cell receptor beta chains drawn from one sample of a study of early T cells in non-severe SARS-CoV-2 infection. TCRdb reprocessed the 5' RACE reads via MiXCR and lists one record per CDR3 protein. The sample includes 85,000 to 100,000 distinct CDR3 sequences, approximately 11% of them seen just once. The specimen was whole blood. Receptors were obtained from an adult who was a healthcare worker with PCR-confirmed SARS-CoV-2 infection or an uninfected control (not recorded which). Both conserved end residues are part of each CDR3. Fields, in order: J gene, D gene, clone size, V gene, CDR3 DNA, CDR3 protein. A D gene is named only where the DNA matches it firmly. A clone size is listed for some rows: how often the clone was seen (once, few, many), or a class if it is expanded.

TRBJ1-4 NA many TRBV6-1 TGTGCCAGCACCGAAGTGGGAACCTTTACAGGGAGTAATGAAAAACTGTTTTTT CASTEVGTFTGSNEKLFF
TRBJ2-4 NA NA TRBV6-1 TGTGCCAGCAGTGAAAAAGATAGAGCCAAAAACATTCAGTACTTC CASSEKDRAKNIQYF
TRBJ2-1 TRBD2 NA TRBV24-1 TGTGCCACCAGTGATTCCGGACTAGCGGGGGCAGGGCTCGGTGAGCAGTTCTTC CATSDSGLAGAGLGEQFF
TRBJ1-1 NA NA TRBV6-1 TGTGCCAGCAGTGAAGCGTGGGAACGCACTGAAGCTTTCTTT CASSEAWERTEAFF
TRBJ2-1 TRBD2 few TRBV4-1 TGCGCCAGCAGCCAAGTCTTTGCGGGGGGGCTGAGTGAGCAGTTCTTC CASSQVFAGGLSEQFF
TRBJ2-7 NA NA TRBV20-1 TGCAGTGCTAGGAGGGTCCGGCCTTCCTACGAGCAGTACTTC CSARRVRPSYEQYF
TRBJ2-3 TRBD2 NA TRBV20-1 TGCAGTGCTCAAGGCGGGAGGCCAGATACGCAGTATTTT CSAQGGRPDTQYF
TRBJ2-2 NA many TRBV2 TGTGCCAGCAGTCTACCCGGGACATTAAGCACCGGGGAGCTGTTTTTT CASSLPGTLSTGELFF
TRBJ1-6 NA few TRBV20-1 TGCAGTGCTCAACTATGGGAATCCCTCCACTTT CSAQLWESLHF
TRBJ2-3 TRBD2 few TRBV18 TGTGCCAGCTCACCAGTACTAGCGGGGACGTCTGGCACAGATACGCAGTATTTT CASSPVLAGTSGTDTQYF
TRBJ2-7 NA few TRBV25-1 TGTGCCAGCAGGGCCCATGGCAGTCCCTACGAGCAGTACTTC CASRAHGSPYEQYF
TRBJ2-7 TRBD1 many TRBV11-2 TGTGCCAGCAGCTCCTGGGGACAGGGTCCCTACGAGCAGTACTTC CASSSWGQGPYEQYF
TRBJ2-2 TRBD1 NA TRBV5-6 TGTGCCAGCAGCTGGACAGGGGGCGAAAGGACCGGGGAGCTGTTTTTT CASSWTGGERTGELFF
TRBJ2-1 NA few TRBV12-3/TRBV12-4 TGTGCCAGCAGTTTGACTTCTCACAATGAGCAGTTCTTC CASSLTSHNEQFF
TRBJ1-4 NA few TRBV19 TGTGCCAGTAGTATCTTCTTTGCAACTAATGAAAAACTGTTTTTT CASSIFFATNEKLFF
TRBJ1-1 TRBD1 few TRBV2 TGTGCCAGCTCTAGACAGGGGTCAATTATACTGAACACTGAAGCTTTCTTT CASSRQGSIILNTEAFF
TRBJ1-1 NA many TRBV7-8 TGTGCCAGCAGCTTAACCCTGGACAGGAACACTGAAGCTTTCTTT CASSLTLDRNTEAFF
TRBJ2-1 TRBD1 many TRBV29-1 TGCAGCGTTGACCCACCAGGGGGCCCTGGCTCGAGCGACGACGATGAGCAGTTCTTC CSVDPPGGPGSSDDDEQFF